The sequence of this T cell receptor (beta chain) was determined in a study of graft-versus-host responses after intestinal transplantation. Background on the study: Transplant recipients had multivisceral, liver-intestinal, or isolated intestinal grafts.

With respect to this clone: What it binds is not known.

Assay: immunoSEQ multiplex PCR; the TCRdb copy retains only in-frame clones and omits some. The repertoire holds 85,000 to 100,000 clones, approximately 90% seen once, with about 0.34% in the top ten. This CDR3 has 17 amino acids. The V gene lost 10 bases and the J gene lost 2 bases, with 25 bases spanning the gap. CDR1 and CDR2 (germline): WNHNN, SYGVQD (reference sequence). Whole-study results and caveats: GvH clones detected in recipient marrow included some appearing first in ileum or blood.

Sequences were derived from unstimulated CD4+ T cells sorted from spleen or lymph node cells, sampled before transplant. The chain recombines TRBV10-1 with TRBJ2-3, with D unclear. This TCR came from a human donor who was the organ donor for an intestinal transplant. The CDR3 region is CANDISSTCRNTDTQYF. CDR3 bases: TGCGCCAACGACATCTCCTCTACATGCCGGAACACAGATACGCAGTATTTT.